These 32 T cell receptor beta chains share one sample of origin, sequenced in a study of blood T cells in healthy people across ages. PCR was performed a second time for roughly 7 to 12 cycles using a sample-barcoded 5' primer and a J-beta primer mix. TCRdb reprocessed the 5' RACE reads via MiXCR and lists one record per CDR3 protein. This table holds roughly 860,000 distinct CDR3 sequences, 62% found once. The sample was blood. These receptor sequences come from a man aged 25 to 45 in good health.

J is TRBJ2-7 and V is TRBV28; possibly TRBD2 for D (6 bases). The V end was cut by 2 bases, the J end by 8 bases, with 22 bases between. The germline CDR1 and CDR2 sequences are MDHEN and SYDVKM. This CDR3 contains 16 residues. CDR3 loop: CASSLGSGRGWKKQYF. The CDR3, as DNA: TGTGCCAGCAGTTTAGGTTCGGGCCGGGGGTGGAAAAAGCAGTACTTC. Looking up the rest from reference TRBV28 and TRBJ2-7 gives the full variable domain: DVKVTQSSRYLVKRTGEKVFLECVQDMDHENMFWYRQDPGLGLRLIYFSYDVKMKEKGDIPEGYSVSREKKERFSLILESASTNQTSMYLCASSLGSGRGWKKQYFGPGTRLTVT.

The sample holds a few counts of this clonotype. V is TRBV7-9 and J is TRBJ2-3; 9 bases agree with TRBD1. This CDR3 spans 15 amino acids. Germline V lookup: CDR1 SEHNR, CDR2 FQNEAQ (reference sequence). V dropped 5 bases and J dropped 5; count of bases not matched to a gene: 8. The CDR3 coding sequence is TGTGCCAGCAGCCGTCCGGGACAGGGAATAGATACGCAGTATTTT. This sequence encodes CASSRPGQGIDTQYF. The complete variable domain, with remaining parts taken from reference TRBV7-9 and TRBJ2-3, reads DTGVSQNPRHKITKRGQNVTFRCDPISEHNRLYWYRQTLGQGPEFLTYFQNEAQLEKSRLLSDRFSAERPKGSFSTLEIQRTEQGDSAMYLCASSRPGQGIDTQYFGPGTRLTVL.

The CDR3 sequence: CASSKHSGTISNEQFF. Here the CDR3 DNA reads TGTGCCAGCAGTAAACATTCCGGGACCATTTCCAATGAGCAGTTCTTC. J is TRBJ2-1 and V is TRBV6-2 or TRBV6-3, with D perhaps assigned TRBD1 or TRBD2 (5 bases each). Germline V lookup: CDR1 MNHEY, CDR2 SVGEGT. The CDR3 is 16 residues long. The V end was cut by 5 bases, the J end by 6 bases, with 20 bases between.

Comment on this clonotype: This may stem from a read error, because a much larger clone lies one nucleotide away. The chain recombines TRBV7-3 with TRBJ1-6; 7 bases align to TRBD1. The CDR3 extends over 14 amino acids. Germline CDR1 is SGHTA and CDR2 is FQGTGA. The CDR3 loop reads CASSPTGSRSPPHF. CDR3 DNA sequence: TGTGCCAGCAGCCCGACAGGGTCTCGTTCACCCCCCCACTTT.

The genes are TRBV28 and TRBJ2-1; 9 bases align to TRBD2. The last part of the DNA fits TRBJ2-7 better; the J call may be wrong. CDR1 MDHEN and CDR2 SYDVKM come from the germline V gene. There are 14 residues in the CDR3. CDR3 sequence reads: CASSLISGGRRQYF. The CDR3 region has the DNA TGTGCCAGCAGTTTGATTAGCGGGGGCCGGAGGCAGTACTTC.

This clonotype was detected only a few times. This rearrangement joins TRBV29-1 to TRBJ2-6; no reliable D call. The germline V gene has CDR1 SQVTM and CDR2 ANQGSEA. V lost 6 bases, J lost 4 bases, and 13 bases lay in between. There are 14 residues in the CDR3. In DNA form, the CDR3 reads TGCAGCGTCGACTCCCCGCCCGGGGCCAACGTCCTGACTTTC. It specifies CSVDSPPGANVLTF.

This sequence joins TRBV7-9 and TRBJ1-5, with 7 bases lining up with TRBD1. The CDR3 is made up of 17 amino acids. Germline trimming cut 5 bases from V and 2 bases from J; bases unmatched to any gene: 12. The V gene's germline CDR1 is SEHNR and CDR2 FQNEAQ (reference sequence). This CDR3 reads CASSHHDRAAGNQPQHF. CDR3 in DNA: TGTGCCAGCAGCCACCACGACAGGGCGGCTGGCAATCAGCCCCAGCATTTT.

The chain links TRBV7-9 to TRBJ2-7; 9 nucleotides match TRBD1. Unmatched junction bases numbered 7, after V lost 5 bases and J lost 5 bases. Germline V lookup: CDR1 SEHNR, CDR2 FQNEAQ (reference sequence). CDR3 length: 14 residues. DNA of the CDR3: TGTGCCAGCAGCCGGGACAGGGACCCCCACGAGCAGTACTTC. The encoded protein is CASSRDRDPHEQYF.

By its share, this clonotype is large. This chain joins TRBV20-1 and TRBJ2-3, with a tentative D call TRBD2 (5 bases). Germline V CDR1 and CDR2: DFQATT, SNEGSKA (reference sequence). This CDR3 spans 16 amino acids. V was shortened by 5 bases and J by 4 bases, with 22 bases between the two germline ends. The CDR3: CSARPLTPRAPDTQYF. In nucleotides, the CDR3 is TGCAGTGCTCGGCCCCTGACGCCGAGGGCCCCAGATACGCAGTATTTT.

The V call is TRBV6-1, the J call TRBJ2-7; a possible D gene is TRBD2 (7 bases). The V gene lost 6 bases and the J gene lost 2 bases, with 23 bases spanning the gap. The CDR3 contains 17 residues. The germline gives CDR1 MNHNS, CDR2 SASEGT. CDR3: CASSPLRGGGATYEQYF. DNA of the CDR3: TGTGCCAGCAGCCCCCTCCGTGGAGGGGGGGCTACCTACGAGCAGTACTTC.

The chain employs TRBV7-6 and TRBJ2-3; 10 nucleotides agree with TRBD2. The V gene's germline CDR1 is SGHVS and CDR2 FNYEAQ. After removal of 5 bases from V and 1 base from J, the junction contained 6 bases not matched to a gene. The CDR3 length is 16 residues. The CDR3 DNA reads TGTGCCAGCAGCAAGCTAGCGGGGGCTCGCACAGATACGCAGTATTTT. Amino acid sequence: CASSKLAGARTDTQYF. Full variable domain (outside the CDR3, taken from reference TRBV7-6 and TRBJ2-3): GAGVSQSPRYKVTKRGQDVALRCDPISGHVSLYWYRQALGQGPEFLTYFNYEAQQDKSGLPNDRFSAERPEGSISTLTIQRTEQRDSAMYRCASSKLAGARTDTQYFGPGTRLTVL.

The genes are TRBV5-1 and TRBJ1-4; maybe TRBD1 (6 bases). The CDR3 has 22 amino acids. The V gene lost 3 bases and the J gene lost 0 bases, with 30 bases spanning the gap. Germline V CDR1 and CDR2: SGHRS, YFSETQ. CDR3: CASSSGLAGGQGRISTNEKLFF. The CDR3 DNA reads TGCGCCAGCAGCTCGGGACTAGCGGGGGGGCAGGGAAGGATCTCAACTAATGAAAAACTGTTTTTT. Using reference TRBV5-1 and TRBJ1-4 for the parts outside the CDR3, the full variable domain is KAGVTQTPRYLIKTRGQQVTLSCSPISGHRSVSWYQQTPGQGLQFLFEYFSETQRNKGNFPGRFSGRQFSNSRSEMNVSTLELGDSALYLCASSSGLAGGQGRISTNEKLFFGSGTQLSVL.

V gene TRBV12-3 or TRBV12-4 combines with J gene TRBJ2-1; TRBD2 agrees at 12 bases. After removal of 5 bases from V and 5 bases from J, the junction contained 4 bases not matched to a gene. The CDR3 is made up of 15 amino acids. The CDR3 region is CASSPLAGGDNEQFF. Written as DNA, the CDR3 is TGTGCCAGCAGTCCACTAGCGGGGGGCGACAATGAGCAGTTCTTC.

The chain recombines TRBV7-2 with TRBJ2-4; perhaps TRBD1 as D (5 bases). The J call may be in error: the DNA end matches TRBJ2-7 better. Germline V gene lookup returns CDR1 SGHTA and CDR2 FQGNSA. The CDR3 sequence is 14 residues long. The CDR3 DNA sequence: TGTGCCAGCAGCTACGAAGGGGTGGCGAGCGAGCAGTACTTC. The encoded protein is CASSYEGVASEQYF.

The chain is built from TRBV29-1 and TRBJ2-1; D gene unclear. Looked up from germline, CDR1 is SQVTM and CDR2 is ANQGSEA. V was clipped by 2 bases and J by 0 bases, with 8 bases between them. The CDR3 runs 14 residues. CDR3 residues: CSVEPGSSYNEQFF. CDR3 in DNA: TGCAGCGTTGAACCAGGCAGCTCCTACAATGAGCAGTTCTTC.

This chain uses TRBV29-1 with TRBJ2-5; 11 bases map to TRBD2. The length of the CDR3 is 16 residues. From germline, CDR1 is SQVTM and CDR2 ANQGSEA. Trimming took 0 bases from V and 5 from J; bases not matched to a gene: 8. The CDR3 nucleotides are TGCAGCGTTGAAGAAGAACTAGCGGGGGTGGACGAGACCCAGTACTTC. Amino acid sequence: CSVEEELAGVDETQYF.

The chain has TRBV29-1 and TRBJ2-1; D is perhaps TRBD1 (5 bases). From germline, CDR1 is SQVTM and CDR2 ANQGSEA. The V gene lost 7 bases and the J gene lost 5 bases, with 12 bases spanning the gap. This CDR3 spans 12 amino acids. The CDR3 loop is CSGGRVHNEQFF. The CDR3, as DNA: TGCAGCGGGGGCAGGGTCCACAATGAGCAGTTCTTC.

The chain combines TRBV2 with TRBJ1-4, with D unclear. The ends were cut back, 0 bases at V and 0 bases at J, with 11 bases in the middle. Germline V gives CDR1 SNHLY, CDR2 FYNNEI. This CDR3 spans 17 amino acids. The CDR3 here is CASSEAQAEATNEKLFF. CDR3 nucleotide sequence: TGTGCCAGCAGTGAAGCGCAGGCAGAGGCAACTAATGAAAAACTGTTTTTT.

The CDR3 is CASLRDRSSTNEQYF. Written as DNA, the CDR3 is TGTGCCAGCCTTAGGGACAGGTCTTCCACTAACGAGCAGTACTTC. The gene calls are TRBV2 and TRBJ2-5, with 8 bases matching TRBD1. The closer fit of TRBJ2-7 to the DNA end suggests the J call may be wrong. CDR3 length: 15 residues. Germline CDR1 SNHLY, CDR2 FYNNEI.

The V and J genes are TRBV18 and TRBJ1-1, with 7 bases that match TRBD1. The germline V gene has CDR1 KGHSH and CDR2 LQKENI. Losses at the gene ends were 3 bases for V and 5 bases for J; bases not matched to a gene: 9. This CDR3 has 15 amino acids. CDR3 in amino acids: CASSPLEGAETEAFF. The CDR3 DNA reads TGTGCCAGCTCACCGTTGGAGGGGGCAGAAACTGAAGCTTTCTTT.

This clonotype was seen a handful of times. The chain employs TRBV2 and TRBJ2-3, with 9 positions matching TRBD1. The CDR3 is 14 residues long. Germline V lookup: CDR1 SNHLY, CDR2 FYNNEI. With V trimmed by 6 bases and J by 6 bases, 7 bases remained unmatched. The CDR3 loop reads CASSRDRVTDTQYF. CDR3 bases: TGTGCCAGCAGCCGGGACAGGGTAACCGATACGCAGTATTTT.

This clonotype was counted once. This rearrangement joins TRBV18 to TRBJ2-7; 10 nucleotides match TRBD1. V was clipped by 6 bases and J by 2 bases; unmatched bases: 10. The length of the CDR3 is 16 residues. Looked up from germline, CDR1 is KGHSH and CDR2 is LQKENI. CDR3 DNA sequence: TGTGCCAGCTCGCCGAACCCGGGACAGGGGACCTACGAGCAGTACTTC. As protein: CASSPNPGQGTYEQYF.

The chain recombines TRBV6-6 with TRBJ2-7; 7 nucleotides line up with TRBD1. With 0 bases clipped from V and 7 bases from J, the junction kept 12 bases outside the gene matches. Germline lookup yields CDR1 MNHNY and CDR2 SVGAGI (reference sequence). This CDR3 has 16 amino acids. The CDR3 loop reads CASSYSMQGVVLEQYF. For the CDR3, the DNA is TGTGCCAGCAGTTACTCGATGCAGGGGGTAGTGTTGGAGCAGTACTTC.

The chain combines TRBV21-1 with TRBJ2-3; the table names TRBD2, a call not compared with the DNA. TRBV21-1 is recorded as a pseudogene. CDR3 length: 18 residues. The CDR3 sequence: CASSIRLAGADDTDTQYF. Written as DNA, the CDR3 is TGTGCCAGCAGCATTCGACTAGCGGGGGCAGATGACACAGATACGCAGTATTTT.

J is TRBJ1-5 and V is TRBV12-3 or TRBV12-4; 7 bases agree with TRBD1. V lost 4 bases and J lost 2; bases outside the gene matches: 5. The CDR3 has 15 residues. The CDR3 DNA reads as TGTGCCAGCAGTTACCGACAGGGCCGCAATCAGCCCCAGCATTTT. Protein product: CASSYRQGRNQPQHF.

The chain uses TRBV4-3 and TRBJ2-1; perhaps TRBD2 as D (6 bases). The CDR3 loop spans 15 amino acids. V shed 1 base and J shed 4 bases, with 11 bases lying between them. Germline V gene data show CDR1 as LGHNA and CDR2 as YSLEER. The CDR3 DNA reads TGCGCCAGCAGCCAAGCAGCGGGTGCTTACAATGAGCAGTTCTTC. It encodes CASSQAAGAYNEQFF.

This chain joins TRBV6-2 or TRBV6-3 and TRBJ2-5; D gene uncertain. The J call is in doubt because the DNA end fits TRBJ2-7 better. The CDR3 consists of 13 residues. Germline CDR1 reads MNHEY; CDR2 reads SVGEGT. The DNA of the CDR3 is TGTGCCAGCACCGACCCCCCCTCCTACGAGCAGTACTTC. It codes for CASTDPPSYEQYF.

The genes are TRBV7-2 and TRBJ2-3; D tentatively reads TRBD1 or TRBD2 (5 bases each). The CDR3 runs to 15 residues. Germline V CDR1 and CDR2: SGHTA, FQGNSA. Deletions cut 5 bases from V and 5 bases from J, with 17 bases between. The CDR3 sequence is CASSERDQRRDTQYF. CDR3 bases: TGTGCCAGCAGCGAACGGGACCAAAGAAGAGATACGCAGTATTTT.

The chain recombines TRBV9 with TRBJ2-6; D remains ambiguous. The CDR3 is 15 amino acids. Trimming took off 6 bases at V and 0 bases at J, with 10 bases between the two ends. Germline V lookup: CDR1 SGDLS, CDR2 YYNGEE. The CDR3 protein is CASTSSDSGANVLTF. CDR3 nucleotide sequence: TGTGCCAGCACGTCGAGTGACTCTGGGGCCAACGTCCTGACTTTC.

V gene TRBV29-1 combines with J gene TRBJ2-3; tentative D call: TRBD1 (7 bases). The ends were cut back, 4 bases at V and 4 bases at J, with 12 bases in the middle. There are 13 residues in the CDR3. In germline, CDR1 is SQVTM, CDR2 ANQGSEA. CDR3 DNA: TGCAGCGTTGCAGGGGGGCAATCAGATACGCAGTATTTT. Translated: CSVAGGQSDTQYF.

The chain couples TRBV7-9 to TRBJ2-3, with TRBD1 matching 8 bases. With V trimmed by 11 bases and J by 3 bases, 1 base remained unmatched. Germline V gene sequence: CDR1 SEHNR, CDR2 FQNEAQ (reference sequence). There are 11 residues in the CDR3. CDR3: CAGQGTDTQYF. In DNA form, the CDR3 reads TGTGCCGGACAGGGAACAGATACGCAGTATTTT.

The CDR3 is CASSVQGRYGYTF. CDR3 bases: TGTGCCAGCAGTGTCCAGGGTCGGTATGGCTACACCTTC. V is TRBV25-1 and J is TRBJ1-2, with D maybe TRBD1 (5 bases). V gave up 4 bases and J gave up 5 bases, with 11 bases separating them. CDR1 and CDR2 from the germline V gene are MGHDK and SYGVNS. CDR3 length: 13 residues.